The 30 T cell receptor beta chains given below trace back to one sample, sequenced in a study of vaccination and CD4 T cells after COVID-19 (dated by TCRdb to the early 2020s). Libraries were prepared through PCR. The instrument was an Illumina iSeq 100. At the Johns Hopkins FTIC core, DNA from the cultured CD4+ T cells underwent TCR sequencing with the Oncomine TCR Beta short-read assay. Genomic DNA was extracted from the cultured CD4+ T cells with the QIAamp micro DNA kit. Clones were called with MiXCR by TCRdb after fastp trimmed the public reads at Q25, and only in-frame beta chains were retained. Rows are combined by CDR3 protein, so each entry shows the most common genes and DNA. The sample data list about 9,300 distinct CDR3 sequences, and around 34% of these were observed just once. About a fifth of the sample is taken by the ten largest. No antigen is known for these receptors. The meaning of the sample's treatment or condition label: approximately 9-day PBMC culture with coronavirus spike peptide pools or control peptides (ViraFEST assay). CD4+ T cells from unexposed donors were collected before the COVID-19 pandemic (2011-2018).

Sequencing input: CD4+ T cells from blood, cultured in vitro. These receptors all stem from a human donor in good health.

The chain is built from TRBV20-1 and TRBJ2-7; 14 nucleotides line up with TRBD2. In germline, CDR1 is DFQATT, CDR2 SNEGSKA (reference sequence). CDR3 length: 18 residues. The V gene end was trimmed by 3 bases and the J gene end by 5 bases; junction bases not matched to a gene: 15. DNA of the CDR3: TGCAGTGCTAGTCGAACCCCGGGACTAGCGGGAGTCGCCCACGAGCAGTACTTC. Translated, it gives CSASRTPGLAGVAHEQYF.

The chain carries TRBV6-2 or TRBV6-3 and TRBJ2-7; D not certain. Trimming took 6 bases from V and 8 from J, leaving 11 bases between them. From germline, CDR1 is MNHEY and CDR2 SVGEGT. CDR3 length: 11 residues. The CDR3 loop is CASSQRVKQYF. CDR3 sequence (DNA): TGTGCCAGCAGCCAACGGGTGAAGCAGTACTTC.

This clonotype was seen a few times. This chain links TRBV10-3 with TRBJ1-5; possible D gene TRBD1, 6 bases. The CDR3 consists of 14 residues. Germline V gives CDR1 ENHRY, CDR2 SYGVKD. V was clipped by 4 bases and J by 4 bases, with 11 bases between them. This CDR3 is CAISGGQGNQPQHF. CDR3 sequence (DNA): TGTGCCATCAGTGGTGGTCAGGGGAATCAGCCCCAGCATTTT.

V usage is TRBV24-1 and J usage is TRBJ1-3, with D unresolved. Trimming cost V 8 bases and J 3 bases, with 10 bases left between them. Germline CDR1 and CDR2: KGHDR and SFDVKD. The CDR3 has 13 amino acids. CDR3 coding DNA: TGTGCCACCAAGGCAGTATATGGAAACACCATATATTTT. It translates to CATKAVYGNTIYF.

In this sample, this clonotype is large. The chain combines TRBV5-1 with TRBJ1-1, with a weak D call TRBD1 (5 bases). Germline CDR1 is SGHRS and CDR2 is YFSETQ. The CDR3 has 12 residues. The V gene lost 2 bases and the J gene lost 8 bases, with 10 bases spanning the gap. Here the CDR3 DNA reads TGCGCCAGCAGCTTTGACAGACAAGAAGCTTTCTTT. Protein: CASSFDRQEAFF. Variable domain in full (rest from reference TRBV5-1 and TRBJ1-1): KAGVTQTPRYLIKTRGQQVTLSCSPISGHRSVSWYQQTPGQGLQFLFEYFSETQRNKGNFPGRFSGRQFSNSRSEMNVSTLELGDSALYLCASSFDRQEAFFGQGTRLTVV.

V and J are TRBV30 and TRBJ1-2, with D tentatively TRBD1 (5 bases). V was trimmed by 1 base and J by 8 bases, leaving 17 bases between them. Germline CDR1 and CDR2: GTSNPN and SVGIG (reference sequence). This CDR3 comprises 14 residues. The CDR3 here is CAWSALFRAGGYTF. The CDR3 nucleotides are TGTGCCTGGAGTGCCCTCTTCAGGGCGGGGGGCTACACCTTC.

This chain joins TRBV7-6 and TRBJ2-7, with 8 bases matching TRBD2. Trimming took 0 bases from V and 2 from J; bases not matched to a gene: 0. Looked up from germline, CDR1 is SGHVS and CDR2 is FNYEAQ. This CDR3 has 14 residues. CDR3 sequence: CASSLAGLAYEQYF. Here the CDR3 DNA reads TGTGCCAGCAGCTTAGCGGGACTAGCCTACGAGCAGTACTTC. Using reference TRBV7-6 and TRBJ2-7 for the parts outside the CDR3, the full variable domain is GAGVSQSPRYKVTKRGQDVALRCDPISGHVSLYWYRQALGQGPEFLTYFNYEAQQDKSGLPNDRFSAERPEGSISTLTIQRTEQRDSAMYRCASSLAGLAYEQYFGPGTRLTVT.

CDR3 DNA: TGTGCCAGCAGACCGTCGACGGGGATGAACACCGGGGAGCTGTTTTTT. It specifies CASRPSTGMNTGELFF. The chain combines TRBV7-2 with TRBJ2-2; possibly TRBD2 for D (5 bases). V was shortened by 6 bases and J by 1 base, with 15 bases between the two germline ends. Germline lookup yields CDR1 SGHTA and CDR2 FQGNSA. The CDR3 loop spans 16 amino acids.

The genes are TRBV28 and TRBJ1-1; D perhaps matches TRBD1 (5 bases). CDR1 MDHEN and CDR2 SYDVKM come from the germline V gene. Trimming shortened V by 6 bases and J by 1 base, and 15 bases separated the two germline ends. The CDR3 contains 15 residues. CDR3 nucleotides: TGTGCCAGCAGGGTTCGGACAACGGCGAACACTGAAGCTTTCTTT. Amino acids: CASRVRTTANTEAFF. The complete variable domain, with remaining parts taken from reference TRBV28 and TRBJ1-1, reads DVKVTQSSRYLVKRTGEKVFLECVQDMDHENMFWYRQDPGLGLRLIYFSYDVKMKEKGDIPEGYSVSREKKERFSLILESASTNQTSMYLCASRVRTTANTEAFFGQGTRLTVV.

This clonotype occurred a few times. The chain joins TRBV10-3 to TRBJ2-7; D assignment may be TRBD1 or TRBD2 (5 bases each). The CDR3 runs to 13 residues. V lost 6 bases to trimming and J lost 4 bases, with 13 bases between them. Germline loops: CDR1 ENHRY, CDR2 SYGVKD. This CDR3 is CAISDGTKYEQYF. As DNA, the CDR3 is TGTGCCATCAGCGATGGGACCAAATACGAGCAGTACTTC.

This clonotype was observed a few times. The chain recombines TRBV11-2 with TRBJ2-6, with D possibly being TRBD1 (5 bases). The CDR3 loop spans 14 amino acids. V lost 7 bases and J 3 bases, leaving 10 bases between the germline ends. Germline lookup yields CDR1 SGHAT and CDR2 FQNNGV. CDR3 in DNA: TGTGCCAGCAAGGGGTTGGGTGGGGCCAACGTCCTGACTTTC. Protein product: CASKGLGGANVLTF. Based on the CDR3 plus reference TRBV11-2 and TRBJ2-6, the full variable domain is EAGVAQSPRYKIIEKRQSVAFWCNPISGHATLYWYQQILGQGPKLLIQFQNNGVVDDSQLPKDRFSAERLKGVDSTLKIQPAKLEDSAVYLCASKGLGGANVLTFGAGSRLTVL.

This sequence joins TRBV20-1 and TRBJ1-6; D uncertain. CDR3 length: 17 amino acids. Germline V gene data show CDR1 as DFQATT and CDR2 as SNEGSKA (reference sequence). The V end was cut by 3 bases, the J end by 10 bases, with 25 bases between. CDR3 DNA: TGCAGTGCTAGTATGGAGGCGCTTGCGTCCGGACGCTCACCCCTCCACTTT. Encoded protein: CSASMEALASGRSPLHF.

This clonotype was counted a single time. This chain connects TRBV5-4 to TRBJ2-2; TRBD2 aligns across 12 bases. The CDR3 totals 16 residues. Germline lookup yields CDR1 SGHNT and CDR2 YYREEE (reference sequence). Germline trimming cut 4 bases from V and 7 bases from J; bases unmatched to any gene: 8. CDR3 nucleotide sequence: TGTGCCAGCAGCGTCCTAGCGGGAGGGCCTGGCGGGGAGCTGTTTTTT. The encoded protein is CASSVLAGGPGGELFF.

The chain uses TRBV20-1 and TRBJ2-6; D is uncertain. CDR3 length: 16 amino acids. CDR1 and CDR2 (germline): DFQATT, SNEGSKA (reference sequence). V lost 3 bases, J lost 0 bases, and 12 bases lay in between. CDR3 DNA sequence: TGCAGTGCTAGGCCGCAGATTAGCTCTGGGGCCAACGTCCTGACTTTC. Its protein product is CSARPQISSGANVLTF.

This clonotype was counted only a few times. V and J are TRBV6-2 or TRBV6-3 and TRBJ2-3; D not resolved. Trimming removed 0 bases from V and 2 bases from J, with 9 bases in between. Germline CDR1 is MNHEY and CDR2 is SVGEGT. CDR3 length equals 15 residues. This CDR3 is CASSYSPENTDTQYF. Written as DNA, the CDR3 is TGTGCCAGCAGTTACTCTCCAGAGAACACAGATACGCAGTATTTT.

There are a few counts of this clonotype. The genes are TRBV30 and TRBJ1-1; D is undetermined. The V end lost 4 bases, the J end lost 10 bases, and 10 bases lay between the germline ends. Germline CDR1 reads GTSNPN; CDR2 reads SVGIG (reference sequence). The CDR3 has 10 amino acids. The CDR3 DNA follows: TGTGCCTGGACCCAATCCGTAGCTTTCTTT. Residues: CAWTQSVAFF. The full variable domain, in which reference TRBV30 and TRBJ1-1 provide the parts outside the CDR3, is SQTIHQWPATLVQPVGSPLSLECTVEGTSNPNLYWYRQAAGRGLQLLFYSVGIGQISSEVPQNLSASRPQDRQFILSSKKLLLSDSGFYLCAWTQSVAFFGQGTRLTVV.

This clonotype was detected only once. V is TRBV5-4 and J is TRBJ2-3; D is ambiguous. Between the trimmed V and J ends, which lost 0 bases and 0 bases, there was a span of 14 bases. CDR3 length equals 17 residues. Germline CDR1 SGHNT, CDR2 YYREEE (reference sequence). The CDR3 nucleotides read TGTGCCAGCAGCTTGGGAGCAGGTTTCACGAGCACAGATACGCAGTATTTT. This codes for CASSLGAGFTSTDTQYF.

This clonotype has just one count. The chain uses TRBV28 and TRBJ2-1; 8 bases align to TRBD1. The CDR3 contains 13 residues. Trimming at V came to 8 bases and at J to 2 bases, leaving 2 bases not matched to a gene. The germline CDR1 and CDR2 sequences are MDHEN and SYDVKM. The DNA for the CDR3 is TGTGCCAGCGGGACAGGTGCCTACAATGAGCAGTTCTTC. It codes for CASGTGAYNEQFF.

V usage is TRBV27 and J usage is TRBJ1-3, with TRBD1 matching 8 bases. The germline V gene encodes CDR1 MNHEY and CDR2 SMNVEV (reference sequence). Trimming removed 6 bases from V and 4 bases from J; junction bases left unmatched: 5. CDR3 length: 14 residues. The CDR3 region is CASRPQGEGNTIYF. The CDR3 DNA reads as TGTGCCAGCAGACCACAGGGGGAAGGAAACACCATATATTTT.

CDR3 region: CASSLKGLAGVRNTGELFF. The CDR3 DNA is TGTGCCAGCAGTCTAAAGGGACTAGCGGGAGTTCGAAACACCGGGGAGCTGTTTTTT. This chain links TRBV27 with TRBJ2-2; 14 bases line up with TRBD2. Germline V lookup: CDR1 MNHEY, CDR2 SMNVEV (reference sequence). With V trimmed by 5 bases and J by 2 bases, 10 bases remained unmatched. This CDR3 has 19 residues.

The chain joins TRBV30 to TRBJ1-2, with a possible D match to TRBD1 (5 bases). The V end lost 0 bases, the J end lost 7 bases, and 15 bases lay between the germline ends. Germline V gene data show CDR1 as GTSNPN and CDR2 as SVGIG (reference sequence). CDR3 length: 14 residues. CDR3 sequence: CAWSVQGRWGGYTF. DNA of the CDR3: TGTGCCTGGAGTGTTCAGGGCCGGTGGGGTGGCTACACCTTC.

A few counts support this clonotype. CDR3 DNA sequence: TGCAGTGCTAGTGGGACTCTTGGCTACGAGCAGTACTTC. Translating gives CSASGTLGYEQYF. The chain uses TRBV20-1 and TRBJ2-7; tentative D call: TRBD2 (6 bases). From germline, CDR1 is DFQATT and CDR2 SNEGSKA (reference sequence). CDR3 length: 13 residues. The V gene lost 3 bases and the J gene lost 3 bases, with 12 bases spanning the gap.

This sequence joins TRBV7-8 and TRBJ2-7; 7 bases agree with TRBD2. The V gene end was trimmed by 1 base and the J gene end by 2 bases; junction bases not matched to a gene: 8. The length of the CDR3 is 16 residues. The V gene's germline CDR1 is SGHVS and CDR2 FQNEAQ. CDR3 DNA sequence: TGTGCCAGCAGCTTAGTCGGGACTATTATACCCTACGAGCAGTACTTC. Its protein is CASSLVGTIIPYEQYF.

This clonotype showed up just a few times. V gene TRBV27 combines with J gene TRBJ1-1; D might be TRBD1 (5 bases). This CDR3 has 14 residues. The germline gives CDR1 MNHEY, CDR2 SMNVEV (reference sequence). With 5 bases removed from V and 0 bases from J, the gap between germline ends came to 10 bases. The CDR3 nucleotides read TGTGCCAGCAGTAATGACAGAGTGAACACTGAAGCTTTCTTT. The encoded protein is CASSNDRVNTEAFF.

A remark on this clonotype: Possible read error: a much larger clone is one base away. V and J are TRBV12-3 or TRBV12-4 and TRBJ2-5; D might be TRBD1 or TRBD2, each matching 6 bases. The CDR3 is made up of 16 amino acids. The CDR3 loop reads CASSLARGAIGETQHF. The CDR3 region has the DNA TGTGCCAGCAGTTTAGCGAGGGGGGCAATCGGAGAGACCCAGCACTTC.

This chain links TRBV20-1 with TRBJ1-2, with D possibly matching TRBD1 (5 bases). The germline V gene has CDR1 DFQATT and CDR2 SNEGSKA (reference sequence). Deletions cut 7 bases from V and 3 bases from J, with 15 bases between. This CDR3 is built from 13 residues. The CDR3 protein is CSGRGTHDYGYTF. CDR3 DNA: TGCAGTGGAAGAGGGACCCACGACTATGGCTACACCTTC.

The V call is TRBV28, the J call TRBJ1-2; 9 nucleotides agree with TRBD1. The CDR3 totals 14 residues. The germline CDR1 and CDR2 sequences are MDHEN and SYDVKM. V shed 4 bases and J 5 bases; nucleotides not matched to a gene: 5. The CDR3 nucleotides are TGTGCCAGCAGTTCGGCGGGACAGGGTTATGGCTACACCTTC. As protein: CASSSAGQGYGYTF.

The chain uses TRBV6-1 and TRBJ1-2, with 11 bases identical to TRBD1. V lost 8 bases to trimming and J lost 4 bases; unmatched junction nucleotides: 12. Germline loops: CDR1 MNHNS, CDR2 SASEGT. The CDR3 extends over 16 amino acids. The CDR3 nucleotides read TGTGCCAGCGGTCAGATTCGGACAGGGGGCTTCTATGGCTACACCTTC. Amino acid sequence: CASGQIRTGGFYGYTF.

In nucleotides, the CDR3 is TGTGCCAGCAGTGGAGACAGGGGGGTCGGCACCTTC. Its protein product is CASSGDRGVGTF. This sequence joins TRBV6-1 and TRBJ1-2, with TRBD1 identical over 9 bases. J gave up 13 bases and V 4 bases, and 7 bases lay outside the gene matches. This CDR3 is built from 12 residues. Germline-derived CDR1 and CDR2 are MNHNS and SASEGT.

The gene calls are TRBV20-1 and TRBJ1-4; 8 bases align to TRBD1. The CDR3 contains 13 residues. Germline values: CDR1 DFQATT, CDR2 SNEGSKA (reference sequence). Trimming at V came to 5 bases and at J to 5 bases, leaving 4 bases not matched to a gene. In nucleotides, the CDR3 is TGCAGTGCTTCTCAGGGGGCGAATGAAAAACTGTTTTTT. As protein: CSASQGANEKLFF.